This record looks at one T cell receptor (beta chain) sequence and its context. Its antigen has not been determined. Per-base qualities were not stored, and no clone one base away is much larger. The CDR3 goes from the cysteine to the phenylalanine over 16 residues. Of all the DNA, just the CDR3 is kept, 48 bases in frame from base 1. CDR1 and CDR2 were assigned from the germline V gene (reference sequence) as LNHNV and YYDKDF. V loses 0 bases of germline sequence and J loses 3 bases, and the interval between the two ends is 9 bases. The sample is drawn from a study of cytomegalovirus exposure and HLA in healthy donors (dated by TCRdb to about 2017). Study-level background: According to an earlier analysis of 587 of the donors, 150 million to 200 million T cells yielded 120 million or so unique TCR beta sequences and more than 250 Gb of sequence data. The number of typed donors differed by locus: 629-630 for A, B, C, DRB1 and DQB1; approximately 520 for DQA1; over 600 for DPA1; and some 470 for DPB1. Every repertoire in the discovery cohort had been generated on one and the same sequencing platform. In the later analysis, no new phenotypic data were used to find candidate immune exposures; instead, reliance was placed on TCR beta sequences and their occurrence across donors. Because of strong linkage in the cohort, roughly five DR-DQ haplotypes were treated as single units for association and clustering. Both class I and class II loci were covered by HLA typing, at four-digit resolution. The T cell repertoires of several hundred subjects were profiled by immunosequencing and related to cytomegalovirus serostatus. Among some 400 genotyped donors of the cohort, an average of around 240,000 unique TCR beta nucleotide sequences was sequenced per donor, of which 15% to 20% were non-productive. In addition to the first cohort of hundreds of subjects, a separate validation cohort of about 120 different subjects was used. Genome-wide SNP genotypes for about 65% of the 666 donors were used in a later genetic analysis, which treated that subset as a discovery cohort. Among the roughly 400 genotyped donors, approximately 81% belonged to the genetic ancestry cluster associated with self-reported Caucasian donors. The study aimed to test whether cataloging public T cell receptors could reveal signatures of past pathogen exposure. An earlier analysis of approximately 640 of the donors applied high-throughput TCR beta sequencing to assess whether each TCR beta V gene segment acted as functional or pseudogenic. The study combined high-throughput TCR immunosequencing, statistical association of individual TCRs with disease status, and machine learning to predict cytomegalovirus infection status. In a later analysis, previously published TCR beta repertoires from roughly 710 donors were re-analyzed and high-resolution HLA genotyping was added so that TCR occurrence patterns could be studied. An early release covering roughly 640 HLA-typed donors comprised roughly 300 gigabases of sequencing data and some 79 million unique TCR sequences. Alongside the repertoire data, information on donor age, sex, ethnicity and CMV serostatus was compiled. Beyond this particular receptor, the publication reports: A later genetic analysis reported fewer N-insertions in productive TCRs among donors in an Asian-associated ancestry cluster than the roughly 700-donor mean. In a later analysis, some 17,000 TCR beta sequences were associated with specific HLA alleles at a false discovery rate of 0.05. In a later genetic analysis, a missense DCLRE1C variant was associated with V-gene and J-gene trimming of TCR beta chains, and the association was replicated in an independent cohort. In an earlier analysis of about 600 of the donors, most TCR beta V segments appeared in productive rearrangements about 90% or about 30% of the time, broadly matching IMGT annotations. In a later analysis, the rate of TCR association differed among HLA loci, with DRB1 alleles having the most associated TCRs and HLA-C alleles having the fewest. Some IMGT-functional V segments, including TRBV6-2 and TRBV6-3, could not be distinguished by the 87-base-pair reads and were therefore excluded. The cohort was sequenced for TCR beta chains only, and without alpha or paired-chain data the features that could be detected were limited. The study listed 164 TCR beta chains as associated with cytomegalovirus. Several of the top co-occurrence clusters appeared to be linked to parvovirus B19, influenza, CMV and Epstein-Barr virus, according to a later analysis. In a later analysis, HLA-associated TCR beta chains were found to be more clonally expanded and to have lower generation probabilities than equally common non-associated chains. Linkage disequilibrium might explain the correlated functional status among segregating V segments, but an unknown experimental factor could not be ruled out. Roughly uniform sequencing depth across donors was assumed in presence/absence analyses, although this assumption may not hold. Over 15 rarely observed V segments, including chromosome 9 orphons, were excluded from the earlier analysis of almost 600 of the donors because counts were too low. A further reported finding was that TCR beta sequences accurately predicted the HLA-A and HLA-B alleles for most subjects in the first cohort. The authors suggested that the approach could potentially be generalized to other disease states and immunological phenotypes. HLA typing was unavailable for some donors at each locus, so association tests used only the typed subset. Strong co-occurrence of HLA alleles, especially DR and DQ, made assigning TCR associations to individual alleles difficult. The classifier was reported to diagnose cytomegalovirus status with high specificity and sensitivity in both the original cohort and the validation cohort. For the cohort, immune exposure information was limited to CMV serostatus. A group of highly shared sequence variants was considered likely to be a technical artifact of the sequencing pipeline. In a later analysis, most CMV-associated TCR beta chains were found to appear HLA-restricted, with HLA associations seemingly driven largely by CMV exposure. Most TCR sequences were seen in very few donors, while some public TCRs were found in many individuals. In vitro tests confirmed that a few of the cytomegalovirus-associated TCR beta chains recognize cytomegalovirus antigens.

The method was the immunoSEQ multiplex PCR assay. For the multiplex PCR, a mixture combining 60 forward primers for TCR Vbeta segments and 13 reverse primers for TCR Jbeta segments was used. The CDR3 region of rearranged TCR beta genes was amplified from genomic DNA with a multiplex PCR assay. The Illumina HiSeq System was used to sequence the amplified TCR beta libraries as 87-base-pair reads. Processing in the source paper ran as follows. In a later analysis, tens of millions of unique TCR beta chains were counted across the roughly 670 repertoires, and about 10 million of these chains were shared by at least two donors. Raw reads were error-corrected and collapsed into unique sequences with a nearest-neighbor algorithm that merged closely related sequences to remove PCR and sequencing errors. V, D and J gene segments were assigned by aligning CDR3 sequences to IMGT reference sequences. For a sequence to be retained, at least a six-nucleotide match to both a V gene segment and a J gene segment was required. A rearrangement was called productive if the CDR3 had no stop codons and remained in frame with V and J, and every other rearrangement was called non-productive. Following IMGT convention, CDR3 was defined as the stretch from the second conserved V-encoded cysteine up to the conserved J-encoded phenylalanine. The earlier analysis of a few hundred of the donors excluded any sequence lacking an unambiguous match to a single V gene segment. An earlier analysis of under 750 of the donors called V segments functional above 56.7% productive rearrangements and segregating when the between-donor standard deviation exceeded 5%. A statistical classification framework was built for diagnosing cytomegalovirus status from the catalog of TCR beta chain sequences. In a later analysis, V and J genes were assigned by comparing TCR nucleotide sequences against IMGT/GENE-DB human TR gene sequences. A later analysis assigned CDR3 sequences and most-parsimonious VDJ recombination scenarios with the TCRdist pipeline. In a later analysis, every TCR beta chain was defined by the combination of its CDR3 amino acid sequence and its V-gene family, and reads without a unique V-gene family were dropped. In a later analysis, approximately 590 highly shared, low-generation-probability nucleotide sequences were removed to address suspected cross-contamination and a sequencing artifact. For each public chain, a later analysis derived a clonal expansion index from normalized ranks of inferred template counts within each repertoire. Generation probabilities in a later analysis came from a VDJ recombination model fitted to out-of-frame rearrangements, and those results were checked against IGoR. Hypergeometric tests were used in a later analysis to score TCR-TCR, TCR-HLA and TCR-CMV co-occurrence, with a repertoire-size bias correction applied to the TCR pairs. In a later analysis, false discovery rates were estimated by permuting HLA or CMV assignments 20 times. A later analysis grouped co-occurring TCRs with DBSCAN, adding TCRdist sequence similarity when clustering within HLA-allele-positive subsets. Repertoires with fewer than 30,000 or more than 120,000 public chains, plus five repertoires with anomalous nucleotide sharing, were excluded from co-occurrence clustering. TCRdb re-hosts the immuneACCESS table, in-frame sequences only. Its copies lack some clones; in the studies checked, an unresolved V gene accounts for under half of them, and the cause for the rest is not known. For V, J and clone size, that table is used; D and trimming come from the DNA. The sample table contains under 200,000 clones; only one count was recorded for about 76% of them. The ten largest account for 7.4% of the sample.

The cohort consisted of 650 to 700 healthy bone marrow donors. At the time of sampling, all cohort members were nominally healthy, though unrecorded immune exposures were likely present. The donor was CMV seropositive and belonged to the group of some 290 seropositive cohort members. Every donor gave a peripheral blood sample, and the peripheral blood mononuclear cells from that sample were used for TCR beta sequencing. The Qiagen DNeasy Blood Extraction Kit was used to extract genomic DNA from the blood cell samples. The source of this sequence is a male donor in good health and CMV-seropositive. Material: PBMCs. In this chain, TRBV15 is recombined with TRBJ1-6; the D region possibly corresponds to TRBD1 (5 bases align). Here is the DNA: TGTGCCACCAGCAGAGAGGGACTGGACTATAATTCACCCCTCCACTTT. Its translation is CATSREGLDYNSPLHF.